Each of the 24 T cell receptor beta chains below was sequenced from the same sample in a study of blood T cell repertoires in COVID-19. Libraries were prepared by immunoSEQ multiplex PCR; TCRdb keeps only in-frame clonotypes and omits some of them. The table shows 50,000 to 70,000 clones, with about 88% occurring only once. The sequenced sample consisted of peripheral blood. The receptors here all came from a human donor with active COVID-19. The donor label of this sample is uncertain.

The chain carries TRBV21-1 and TRBJ2-3; the table's D call, TRBD1, was not checked against the DNA. TRBV21-1 is an annotated pseudogene. This CDR3 is built from 16 residues. CDR3 region: CASSSGQGTSTDTQYF. CDR3 nucleotide sequence: TGTGCCAGCAGCTCAGGACAGGGGACTAGCACAGATACGCAGTATTTT.

There are a few counts of this clone. The chain couples TRBV30 to TRBJ2-2; weak D call: TRBD1 (5 bases). CDR1 GTSNPN and CDR2 SVGIG come from the germline V gene (reference sequence). The length of the CDR3 is 14 residues. Trimming removed 0 bases from V and 6 bases from J, with 11 bases in between. CDR3 residues: CAWSVREGAGELFF. The CDR3 DNA reads as TGTGCCTGGAGTGTACGCGAAGGGGCCGGGGAGCTGTTTTTT.

This chain links TRBV5-8 with TRBJ2-3; 7 nucleotides agree with TRBD2. Germline loops: CDR1 SGHTS, CDR2 YDEGEE. Losses at the gene ends were 2 bases for V and 5 bases for J; bases not matched to a gene: 5. The CDR3 consists of 14 residues. The CDR3 DNA sequence: TGTGCCAGCAGCTTCCGACTAGCCGTAGATACGCAGTATTTT. Protein: CASSFRLAVDTQYF.

The chain is built from TRBV27 and TRBJ2-7, with TRBD2 matching over 13 bases. This CDR3 has 16 amino acids. CDR1 is MNHEY and CDR2 is SMNVEV in the germline V gene (reference sequence). The V and J ends lost 4 bases and 7 bases, in that order; junction bases with no gene match: 10. CDR3 DNA: TGTGCCAGCAGTTGGAGGACTAGCGGGAGTGTGAGTGAGCAGTACTTC. This encodes CASSWRTSGSVSEQYF.

The chain links TRBV28 to TRBJ2-2; 10 bases line up with TRBD2. Germline trimming cut 3 bases from V and 7 bases from J; bases unmatched to any gene: 5. This CDR3 is built from 15 residues. CDR1 and CDR2 from the germline V gene are MDHEN and SYDVKM. This CDR3 is CASSLSGTSVGELFF. In nucleotides, the CDR3 is TGTGCCAGCAGTTTGAGTGGGACTAGCGTCGGGGAGCTGTTTTTT.

The rearrangement uses TRBV7-2 and TRBJ1-1; perhaps TRBD1 as D (5 bases). Germline values: CDR1 SGHTA, CDR2 FQGNSA. This CDR3 is 13 amino acids long. V was trimmed by 5 bases and J by 3 bases, leaving 10 bases between them. The CDR3 coding sequence is TGTGCCAGCAGCCTTCAGGGTTACACTGAAGCTTTCTTT. Amino acids: CASSLQGYTEAFF.

V and J are TRBV5-4 and TRBJ2-1, with TRBD2 matching 12 bases. The CDR3 length is 16 residues. The V and J ends lost 1 base and 5 bases, in that order; junction bases with no gene match: 4. CDR1 SGHNT and CDR2 YYREEE come from the germline V gene (reference sequence). CDR3 sequence (DNA): TGTGCCAGCAGCTTGACTAGCGGGGGGATCGACAATGAGCAGTTCTTC. The encoded protein is CASSLTSGGIDNEQFF. Full variable domain (outside the CDR3, taken from reference TRBV5-4 and TRBJ2-1): ETGVTQSPTHLIKTRGQQVTLRCSSQSGHNTVSWYQQALGQGPQFIFQYYREEENGRGNFPPRFSGLQFPNYSSELNVNALELDDSALYLCASSLTSGGIDNEQFFGPGTRLTVL.

The chain combines TRBV7-2 with TRBJ2-7, with a possible D match to TRBD2 (6 bases). Looked up from germline, CDR1 is SGHTA and CDR2 is FQGNSA. The ends were cut back, 2 bases at V and 1 base at J, with 9 bases in the middle. CDR3 length: 14 residues. The CDR3 loop is CASSLFGGSYEQYF. The CDR3 coding sequence is TGTGCCAGCAGCTTATTCGGAGGGTCCTACGAGCAGTACTTC. The entire variable domain, with the rest obtained from reference TRBV7-2 and TRBJ2-7, is as follows: GAGVSQSPSNKVTEKGKDVELRCDPISGHTALYWYRQSLGQGLEFLIYFQGNSAPDKSGLPSDRFSAERTGGSVSTLTIQRTQQEDSAVYLCASSLFGGSYEQYFGPGTRLTVT.

This sequence joins TRBV2 and TRBJ1-6; possibly TRBD1 for D (5 bases). CDR3 size: 14 residues. CDR1 SNHLY and CDR2 FYNNEI come from the germline V gene. Trimming took 7 bases from V and 10 from J, leaving 17 bases between them. The CDR3: CASKPPGKTSPLHF. In DNA form, the CDR3 reads TGTGCCAGCAAACCGCCAGGGAAAACCTCACCCCTCCACTTT. Full variable domain (remainder filled in from reference TRBV2 and TRBJ1-6): EPEVTQTPSHQVTQMGQEVILRCVPISNHLYFYWYRQILGQKVEFLVSFYNNEISEKSEIFDDQFSVERPDGSNFTLKIRSTKLEDSAMYFCASKPPGKTSPLHFGNGTRLTVT.

The sample holds a few counts of this clone. V gene TRBV2 combines with J gene TRBJ1-6; 8 bases match TRBD1. V lost 6 bases to trimming and J lost 8 bases; unmatched junction nucleotides: 9. Germline lookup yields CDR1 SNHLY and CDR2 FYNNEI. The CDR3 consists of 15 residues. CDR3 in DNA: TGTGCCAGCAGAGTCTCCACAGGGGGAGATTCACCCCTCCACTTT. It translates to CASRVSTGGDSPLHF.

The chain recombines TRBV7-2 with TRBJ1-1; D possibly corresponds to TRBD1 (6 bases). From germline, CDR1 is SGHTA and CDR2 FQGNSA. The CDR3 totals 14 residues. Trimming left V 5 bases short and J 3 bases short, with 13 bases between. The CDR3 DNA is TGTGCCAGCAGCGTGACAGGTTTCGACACTGAAGCTTTCTTT. Its protein product is CASSVTGFDTEAFF.

This clone was seen only a few times. The chain links TRBV4-2 to TRBJ2-7; D is perhaps TRBD1 (6 bases). This CDR3 contains 15 residues. V lost 2 bases to trimming and J lost 0 bases, with 11 bases between them. Looked up from germline, CDR1 is LGHNA and CDR2 is YNFKEQ. This CDR3 reads CASSQTTGSSYEQYF. Written as DNA, the CDR3 is TGTGCCAGCAGCCAAACTACAGGGAGCTCCTACGAGCAGTACTTC.

CDR3 DNA sequence: TGTGCCAGCGACCGGGACAGGACCTACGAGCAGTACTTC. The encoded protein is CASDRDRTYEQYF. V usage is TRBV6-5 and J usage is TRBJ2-7; TRBD1 aligns across 8 bases. The CDR3 length is 13 residues. In germline, CDR1 is MNHEY, CDR2 SVGAGI. V shed 8 bases and J 2 bases; nucleotides not matched to a gene: 5.

A single count supports this clone. One end of the junction fails to match germline, which may point to a read error. The chain links TRBV12-3 or TRBV12-4 to TRBJ1-2, with a tentative D call TRBD1 (6 bases). The CDR3 sequence is 13 residues long. The CDR3 region is CASSIAGAQGYTF. The CDR3, as DNA: TGTGCCAGCAGTATAGCAGGGGCGCAAGGCTACACCTTC.

The gene calls are TRBV7-2 and TRBJ2-7, with TRBD2 matching over 9 bases. The CDR3 contains 16 residues. Germline CDR1 SGHTA, CDR2 FQGNSA. V lost 2 bases to trimming and J lost 4 bases; unmatched junction nucleotides: 9. CDR3: CASSLYALTSGYEQYF. The CDR3 DNA is TGTGCCAGCAGCTTATACGCCCTAACTAGCGGGTACGAGCAGTACTTC.

The V gene is TRBV28, the J gene TRBJ2-3, with 9 bases lining up with TRBD1. Trimming took 1 base from V and 9 from J; bases not matched to a gene: 2. Germline CDR1 reads MDHEN; CDR2 reads SYDVKM. The CDR3 spans 13 residues. CDR3: CASSLFGTGTQYF. CDR3 nucleotides: TGTGCCAGCAGTTTATTCGGGACAGGGACGCAGTATTTT.

This chain links TRBV2 with TRBJ1-3, with 7 bases matching TRBD1. Germline V gives CDR1 SNHLY, CDR2 FYNNEI. The trim removed 2 bases at V and 3 bases at J, leaving 4 bases unmatched. The CDR3 has 15 amino acids. The CDR3 sequence is CASSEYRTGGNTIYF. Written as DNA, the CDR3 is TGTGCCAGCAGTGAATACAGGACAGGTGGAAACACCATATATTTT. The full variable domain, completed using reference TRBV2 and TRBJ1-3, is EPEVTQTPSHQVTQMGQEVILRCVPISNHLYFYWYRQILGQKVEFLVSFYNNEISEKSEIFDDQFSVERPDGSNFTLKIRSTKLEDSAMYFCASSEYRTGGNTIYFGEGSWLTVV.

The chain has TRBV5-1 and TRBJ2-3; 9 bases are a match to TRBD1. V was clipped by 7 bases and J by 3 bases; unmatched bases: 18. The CDR3 runs 18 residues. Germline V gene sequence: CDR1 SGHRS, CDR2 YFSETQ. The CDR3 DNA reads as TGCGCCAGCGGAATATACGGGACAGGGTCGAAAGGTACAGATACGCAGTATTTT. Amino acid sequence: CASGIYGTGSKGTDTQYF.

The CDR3 is CASTTGPIFTQYF. Here the CDR3 DNA reads TGTGCCAGCACCACAGGTCCCATCTTTACGCAGTATTTT. The chain links TRBV12-3 or TRBV12-4 to TRBJ2-3; D is perhaps TRBD1 (5 bases). This CDR3 is 13 amino acids long. Trimming removed 7 bases from V and 8 bases from J, with 16 bases in between.

This chain uses TRBV14 with TRBJ2-6; TRBD1 aligns across 7 bases. The germline V gene has CDR1 SGHDN and CDR2 FVKESK. The CDR3 contains 13 residues. Trimming removed 5 bases from V and 10 bases from J; junction bases left unmatched: 5. The CDR3 reads CASSKDRPNVLTF. CDR3 DNA: TGTGCCAGCAGCAAGGACAGGCCAAACGTCCTGACTTTC.

As DNA, the CDR3 is TGTGCCAGCAGCTTGATCGGACAGCCGAACACTGAAGCTTTCTTT. This translates into CASSLIGQPNTEAFF. The gene calls are TRBV5-5 and TRBJ1-1; maybe TRBD1 (6 bases). V lost 1 base to trimming and J lost 1 base, with 11 bases between them. The CDR3 loop spans 15 amino acids. The germline gives CDR1 SGHKS, CDR2 YYEKEE (reference sequence). Full variable domain (rest looked up from reference TRBV5-5 and TRBJ1-1): DAGVTQSPTHLIKTRGQQVTLRCSPISGHKSVSWYQQVLGQGPQFIFQYYEKEERGRGNFPDRFSARQFPNYSSELNVNALLLGDSALYLCASSLIGQPNTEAFFGQGTRLTVV.

The chain employs TRBV7-9 and TRBJ1-2, with 9 nucleotides matching TRBD1. CDR1 and CDR2 (germline): SEHNR, FQNEAQ (reference sequence). This CDR3 is built from 14 residues. With 5 bases clipped from V and 5 bases from J, the junction kept 6 bases outside the gene matches. The CDR3 protein is CASSPGQGLYGYTF. In DNA form, the CDR3 reads TGTGCCAGCAGCCCGGGACAGGGTTTGTATGGCTACACCTTC.

The chain combines TRBV24-1 with TRBJ2-1; D unclear. V lost 0 bases and J lost 12, with 8 bases in between. This CDR3 has 12 residues. Germline CDR1 KGHDR, CDR2 SFDVKD. As DNA, the CDR3 is TGTGCCACCAGTGATTTGCCCGGTGGGCAGTTCTTC. This sequence encodes CATSDLPGGQFF.

The rearrangement links TRBV10-3 to TRBJ2-2, with D possibly TRBD2 on 6 matching bases. Trimming removed 6 bases at V and 8 bases at J, with 19 bases between. CDR1 is ENHRY and CDR2 is SYGVKD in the germline V gene. This CDR3 comprises 15 residues. The CDR3 DNA follows: TGTGCCATCAGCCCCAACGGGGGAGTCGCAGGGGAGCTGTTTTTT. Amino acid sequence: CAISPNGGVAGELFF.